A selection of T cell receptor beta chains follows, all from one sample in a study of patients and donors after allogeneic stem cell transplantation. TCRdb re-analysed the RT-PCR reads in MiXCR, keeping a single row per CDR3 protein. The sample includes 800,000 to 1,000,000 distinct CDR3 sequences, approximately 18% of them seen just once. Material for sequencing was blood, either unsorted or a sorted T cell fraction (not recorded which). The source of these receptors is a human donor who was either an allogeneic HSCT recipient or a stem cell or donor lymphocyte infusion donor (not recorded which). It is not recorded whose cells these are; they may come from a transplant donor. Both conserved end residues are part of each CDR3. The D gene is left open where the match is weak. Rows may omit the clone size; those that give it use once, few, many or a size class.

V gene: TRBV15; clone size: few; D gene: TRBD1; J gene: TRBJ1-3; CDR3 DNA: TGTGCCACCAGCAGAGCGACAGGGAAAATAGGAAACACCATATATTTT; CDR3 protein: CATSRATGKIGNTIYF
V gene: TRBV27; clone size: once; D gene: TRBD2; J gene: TRBJ2-7; CDR3 DNA: TGTGCCAGCAGTTCTACCCTTAGCGGGAGGGTTCCAGAGCAGTACTTC; CDR3 protein: CASSSTLSGRVPEQYF
V gene: TRBV6-1; clone size: NA; D gene: NA; J gene: TRBJ1-1; CDR3 DNA: TGTGCCAGCAGTGATTGGGGATATGAAGCTTTCTTT; CDR3 protein: CASSDWGYEAFF
V gene: TRBV20-1; clone size: NA; D gene: TRBD2; J gene: TRBJ2-1; CDR3 DNA: TGCAGCGGGAGCGGGGGCGAGGGCACCTACAATGAGCAGTTCTTC; CDR3 protein: CSGSGGEGTYNEQFF
V gene: TRBV4-1; clone size: few; D gene: TRBD1; J gene: TRBJ2-1; CDR3 DNA: TGCGCCAGCAGCCAAGATAGAGGACAGGGCATATACAATGAGCAGTTCTTC; CDR3 protein: CASSQDRGQGIYNEQFF
V gene: TRBV20-1; clone size: many; D gene: NA; J gene: TRBJ2-1; CDR3 DNA: TGCAGTGCTAGAGATTTCAGGGCCAATGAGCAGTTCTTC; CDR3 protein: CSARDFRANEQFF
V gene: TRBV12-3/TRBV12-4; clone size: few; D gene: NA; J gene: TRBJ2-3; CDR3 DNA: TGTGCCAGCAGTTTAAAGGCGGGGCCTAGCACAGATACGCAGTATTTT; CDR3 protein: CASSLKAGPSTDTQYF
V gene: TRBV7-9; clone size: NA; D gene: TRBD1; J gene: TRBJ1-1; CDR3 DNA: TGTGCCAGCAGCTTAGCGACAGGGGAAGGGCCTGAAGCTTTCTTT; CDR3 protein: CASSLATGEGPEAFF
V gene: TRBV20-1; clone size: many; D gene: NA; J gene: TRBJ1-2; CDR3 DNA: TGCAGTGCTAGAGATGCAGCCAACTATGGCTACACCTTC; CDR3 protein: CSARDAANYGYTF
V gene: TRBV28; clone size: few; D gene: NA; J gene: TRBJ2-1; CDR3 DNA: TGTGCCAGCAGTTCCACCCCCTTTAAACGGGAAGCCAATGAGCAGTTCTTC; CDR3 protein: CASSSTPFKREANEQFF
V gene: TRBV10-3; clone size: many; D gene: NA; J gene: TRBJ1-2; CDR3 DNA: TGTGCCATCTCCGAAGGGGGTCCGGGCTATGGCTACACCTTC; CDR3 protein: CAISEGGPGYGYTF
V gene: TRBV7-9; clone size: NA; D gene: NA; J gene: TRBJ2-1; CDR3 DNA: TGTGCCAGCAGCTTACTCAGCGGTAGGGCCTACAATGAGCAGTTCTTC; CDR3 protein: CASSLLSGRAYNEQFF
V gene: TRBV5-1; clone size: NA; D gene: TRBD2; J gene: TRBJ2-1; CDR3 DNA: TGCGCCAGCAGCTTGGGCGGGAGGAATTACAATGAGCAGTTCTTC; CDR3 protein: CASSLGGRNYNEQFF
V gene: TRBV10-3; clone size: NA; D gene: NA; J gene: TRBJ1-2; CDR3 DNA: TGTGCCATCAGTGAGTCGCGTCCGGGCACTAACTATGGCTACACCTTC; CDR3 protein: CAISESRPGTNYGYTF
V gene: TRBV7-6; clone size: once; D gene: TRBD2; J gene: TRBJ2-1; CDR3 DNA: TGTGCCAGCAGCTTGGACAGACTAGCGGGTGAAGGGTGGAATGAGCAGTTCTTC; CDR3 protein: CASSLDRLAGEGWNEQFF
V gene: TRBV21-1; clone size: few; D gene: NA; J gene: TRBJ2-1; CDR3 DNA: TGTGCCAGCAGCAAAGGAGGAAGCGATGAGCAGTTCTTC; CDR3 protein: CASSKGGSDEQFF
V gene: TRBV7-9; clone size: NA; D gene: NA; J gene: TRBJ2-7; CDR3 DNA: TGTGCCAGCAGCTTTCTAGACAGTGACGAGCAGTACTTC; CDR3 protein: CASSFLDSDEQYF
V gene: TRBV12-3/TRBV12-4; clone size: NA; D gene: TRBD2; J gene: TRBJ2-3; CDR3 DNA: TGTGCCAGCAGTTTTAGCGGGAGGGCTCGAGAGAACACAGATACGCAGTATTTT; CDR3 protein: CASSFSGRARENTDTQYF
V gene: TRBV12-3/TRBV12-4; clone size: NA; D gene: NA; J gene: TRBJ1-3; CDR3 DNA: TGTGCCAGCAGTTTCATGGGGAAGAACACCATATATTTT; CDR3 protein: CASSFMGKNTIYF
V gene: TRBV10-3; clone size: many; D gene: NA; J gene: TRBJ1-2; CDR3 DNA: TGTGCCATCAGTGGACTAAGGGTCCGCGAGGGCTATGGCTACACCTTC; CDR3 protein: CAISGLRVREGYGYTF
V gene: TRBV2; clone size: NA; D gene: NA; J gene: TRBJ2-6; CDR3 DNA: TGTGCCAGCACCCTAATAAAACAGGTTCTTGGGGCCAACGTCCTGACTTTC; CDR3 protein: CASTLIKQVLGANVLTF
V gene: TRBV20-1; clone size: NA; D gene: TRBD1; J gene: TRBJ1-4; CDR3 DNA: TGCAGTGCTAGAGATCGGGGACAGGGAGGCGAAAAACTGTTTTTT; CDR3 protein: CSARDRGQGGEKLFF
V gene: TRBV5-1; clone size: NA; D gene: NA; J gene: TRBJ2-5; CDR3 DNA: TGCGCCAGCAGTTTAGGGGAGTCAGCAGAGACCCAGTACTTC; CDR3 protein: CASSLGESAETQYF